One and the same sample provided the 16 T cell receptor beta chains below, sequenced in a study of long-term antiretroviral therapy in people with HIV. The immunoSEQ assay was v3.0, run at survey level. The repertoire was sequenced with immunoSEQ multiplex PCR; TCRdb's copy has only in-frame clones and lacks some. The repertoire holds 18,000 or so clones, roughly nine tenths seen once, with about 9.1% in the top ten. Sample: unsorted PBMCs, taken 4.2 years after starting antiretroviral therapy. All receptors come from a middle-aged man with HIV.

This chain links TRBV30 with TRBJ1-1; D is unclear. Germline V gene data show CDR1 as GTSNPN and CDR2 as SVGIG (reference sequence). Trimming cost V 8 bases and J 11 bases, with 15 bases left between them. The CDR3 has 10 residues. CDR3 bases: TGTGCCGGAGTGGTTCGGCAGGCTTTCTTT. Its protein is CAGVVRQAFF.

Concerning this clone itself: Other DNA sequences from this sample encode an identical CDR3 as well. This chain uses TRBV28 with TRBJ1-2; 9 bases align to TRBD1. With V trimmed by 5 bases and J by 4 bases, 5 bases remained unmatched. This CDR3 is 14 amino acids long. The germline V gene has CDR1 MDHEN and CDR2 SYDVKM. The CDR3 loop is CASSRTGGGYGYTF. The DNA for the CDR3 is TGTGCCAGCAGTCGTACAGGGGGCGGCTATGGCTACACCTTC.

The V gene is TRBV6-5, the J gene TRBJ2-7; D is unresolved. V was pared by 0 bases and J by 6 bases, with 3 bases between. Germline CDR1 is MNHEY and CDR2 is SVGAGI. There are 11 residues in the CDR3. Here the CDR3 reads CASSYSTEQYF. In DNA, the CDR3 is TGTGCCAGCAGTTACTCGACCGAGCAGTACTTC.

The rearrangement links TRBV27 to TRBJ1-1; tentatively, D is TRBD1 (5 bases). The germline V and J ends were trimmed by 5 bases and 8 bases, with 18 bases remaining between them. CDR3 length equals 14 residues. The V gene's germline CDR1 is MNHEY and CDR2 SMNVEV (reference sequence). This CDR3 reads CASSLSWGDPEAFF. The CDR3 DNA reads as TGTGCCAGCAGTCTGTCGTGGGGGGACCCCGAAGCTTTCTTT.

This chain connects TRBV28 to TRBJ1-5, with D unclear. With 5 bases removed from V and 6 bases from J, the gap between germline ends came to 11 bases. CDR1 is MDHEN and CDR2 is SYDVKM in the germline V gene. The CDR3 covers 13 residues. This chain's CDR3 is CASSPGSLQPQHF. The CDR3 DNA follows: TGTGCCAGCAGTCCCGGGTCTCTTCAGCCCCAGCATTTT.

This clone was observed a single time. V and J are TRBV11-2 and TRBJ1-1; no clear D. Trimming removed 8 bases at V and 5 bases at J, with 15 bases between. This CDR3 has 13 amino acids. CDR1 SGHAT and CDR2 FQNNGV come from the germline V gene. The CDR3: CASASIRETEAFF. DNA for the CDR3: TGTGCCAGCGCCTCCATTAGGGAGACTGAAGCTTTCTTT. Full variable domain (remainder filled in from reference TRBV11-2 and TRBJ1-1): EAGVAQSPRYKIIEKRQSVAFWCNPISGHATLYWYQQILGQGPKLLIQFQNNGVVDDSQLPKDRFSAERLKGVDSTLKIQPAKLEDSAVYLCASASIRETEAFFGQGTRLTVV.

V and J are TRBV19 and TRBJ1-5; D not certain. This CDR3 is built from 16 residues. CDR1 LNHDA and CDR2 SQIVND come from the germline V gene (reference sequence). The V end was cut by 0 bases, the J end by 6 bases, with 15 bases between. The CDR3 spells CASSIDPGSAFQPQHF. The CDR3 DNA reads as TGTGCCAGTAGTATAGACCCAGGATCGGCATTTCAGCCCCAGCATTTT.

The chain carries TRBV10-3 and TRBJ1-2, with 7 bases fitting TRBD1. The CDR3 is 13 amino acids. With V trimmed by 2 bases and J by 8 bases, 5 bases remained unmatched. Germline V gives CDR1 ENHRY, CDR2 SYGVKD. DNA for the CDR3: TGTGCCATCAGTGAGACAGGGGTAGAGGGCTACACCTTC. Amino acid sequence: CAISETGVEGYTF.

This chain joins TRBV29-1 and TRBJ1-6; D might be TRBD1 (6 bases). CDR3 size: 13 residues. The germline V gene has CDR1 SQVTM and CDR2 ANQGSEA. V shed 5 bases and J shed 7 bases, with 12 bases lying between them. Here the CDR3 DNA reads TGCAGCGTTACCACAGGGTGGAATTCACCCCTCCACTTT. Protein sequence: CSVTTGWNSPLHF.

The V and J genes are TRBV9 and TRBJ2-1; the match to TRBD1 covers 7 bases. Trimming cost V 5 bases and J 10 bases; bases outside gene matches: 9. Germline CDR1 SGDLS, CDR2 YYNGEE. The CDR3 contains 13 residues. The CDR3 sequence is CASRDRQGGEQFF. The CDR3 nucleotides read TGTGCCAGCAGAGACAGACAGGGCGGCGAGCAGTTCTTC.

V usage is TRBV6-5 and J usage is TRBJ1-1; TRBD1 agrees at 7 bases. Germline V CDR1 and CDR2: MNHEY, SVGAGI. This CDR3 contains 12 residues. V shed 5 bases, J shed 6 bases, and the junction held 3 bases outside the gene matches. CDR3 amino acids: CASSIDRAEAFF. DNA of the CDR3: TGTGCCAGCAGTATCGACAGGGCTGAAGCTTTCTTT.

The chain couples TRBV18 to TRBJ2-3; D is possibly TRBD1 (6 bases). The germline V and J ends were trimmed by 4 bases and 8 bases, with 16 bases remaining between them. Germline V gene data show CDR1 as KGHSH and CDR2 as LQKENI. This CDR3 has 14 residues. For the CDR3, the DNA is TGTGCCAGCTCACGACCCCGGGACACCCGTACGCAGTATTTT. Translated, it gives CASSRPRDTRTQYF. Using reference TRBV18 and TRBJ2-3 for the parts outside the CDR3, the full variable domain is NAGVMQNPRHLVRRRGQEARLRCSPMKGHSHVYWYRQLPEEGLKFMVYLQKENIIDESGMPKERFSAEFPKEGPSILRIQQVVRGDSAAYFCASSRPRDTRTQYFGPGTRLTVL.

V usage is TRBV4-2 and J usage is TRBJ1-3, with D maybe TRBD1 (5 bases). This CDR3 comprises 15 residues. Germline loops: CDR1 LGHNA, CDR2 YNFKEQ. V was trimmed by 9 bases and J by 2 bases, leaving 17 bases between them. CDR3 coding DNA: TGTGCCAGTGACAGAGCCACTACTCCTGGAAACACCATATATTTT. It yields the protein CASDRATTPGNTIYF.

The chain uses TRBV13 and TRBJ1-3; possible D gene TRBD1, 5 bases. The germline V and J ends were trimmed by 8 bases and 0 bases, with 17 bases remaining between them. The CDR3 spans 16 residues. Per germline, CDR1 PRHDT and CDR2 FYEKMQ (reference sequence). The CDR3 loop reads CASGREALTSGNTIYF. CDR3 DNA: TGTGCCAGCGGCAGGGAGGCCCTCACCTCTGGAAACACCATATATTTT. The full variable domain, with the rest looked up from reference TRBV13 and TRBJ1-3, is AAGVIQSPRHLIKEKRETATLKCYPIPRHDTVYWYQQGPGQDPQFLISFYEKMQSDKGSIPDRFSAQQFSDYHSELNMSSLELGDSALYFCASGREALTSGNTIYFGEGSWLTVV.

This clone was counted once. The gene calls are TRBV11-2 and TRBJ2-1; no firm D call. The CDR3 has 11 residues. The germline CDR1 and CDR2 sequences are SGHAT and FQNNGV. Trimming took 2 bases from V and 7 from J, leaving 3 bases between them. The CDR3 loop is CASSLKNEQFF. CDR3 coding DNA: TGTGCCAGCAGCTTAAAAAATGAGCAGTTCTTC.

The CDR3 DNA reads as TGCAGCGTTGCCCCCCTCGGGGTTAGCACTGAAGCTTTCTTT. It is translated as CSVAPLGVSTEAFF. The chain couples TRBV29-1 to TRBJ1-1; D unresolved. The CDR3 is made up of 14 amino acids. Germline V CDR1 and CDR2: SQVTM, ANQGSEA. The V end was cut by 4 bases, the J end by 4 bases, with 16 bases between.